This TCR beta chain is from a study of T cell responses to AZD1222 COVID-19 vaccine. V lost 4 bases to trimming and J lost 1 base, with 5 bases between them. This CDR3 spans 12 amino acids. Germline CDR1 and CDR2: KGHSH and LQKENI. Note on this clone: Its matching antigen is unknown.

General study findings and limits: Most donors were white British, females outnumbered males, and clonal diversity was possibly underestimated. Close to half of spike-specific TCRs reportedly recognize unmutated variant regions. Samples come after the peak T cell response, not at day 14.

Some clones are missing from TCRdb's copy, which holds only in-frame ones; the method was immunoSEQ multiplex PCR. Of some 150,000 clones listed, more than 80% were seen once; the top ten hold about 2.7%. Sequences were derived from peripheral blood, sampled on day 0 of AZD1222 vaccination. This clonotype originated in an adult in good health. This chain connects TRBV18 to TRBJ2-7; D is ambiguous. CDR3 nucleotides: TGTGCCAGCTCACTTCAATCCTACGAGCAGTACTTC. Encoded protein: CASSLQSYEQYF.